The rows below give T cell receptor beta chains drawn from one sample of a study of vaccination and CD4 T cells after COVID-19. Their antigen targets remain unknown. TCRdb re-analysed the PCR reads in MiXCR, keeping a single row per CDR3 protein. The table lists more than 15,000 distinct CDR3 sequences, more than 45% of them singletons. The sequencing sample was made of CD4+ T cells from blood, cultured in vitro. Receptor source: a human donor who had recovered from COVID-19. Each CDR3 is given with its conserved first and last residue. The D gene is left open where the match is weak. Expanded clones get a size class; other rows say once, few or many, or leave the size out.

V gene	clone size	J gene	D gene	CDR3 DNA	CDR3 protein
TRBV10-3	NA	TRBJ2-1	TRBD2	TGTGCCATCAGTGAGTCGGGGACTAGCGGGAGGCCCCCCTTCTTC	CAISESGTSGRPPFF
TRBV28	NA	TRBJ1-1	NA	TGTGCCAGCAGTGACAGCGTTAAGGGGAACACTGAAGCTTTCTTT	CASSDSVKGNTEAFF
TRBV20-1	NA	TRBJ2-5	TRBD1	TGCAGTGCCGACTACAGGGGAGAGACCCAGTACTTC	CSADYRGETQYF
TRBV23-1	NA	TRBJ2-5	TRBD2	TGCGCCAGCAGTCACCCAGCGGGGGGCGCTGAAGAGACCCAGTACTTC	CASSHPAGGAEETQYF
TRBV7-8	few	TRBJ2-3	TRBD1	TGTGCCAGCAGAACGGGACAGGGGGAATCGGTCGCGCAGTATTTT	CASRTGQGESVAQYF
TRBV6-5	NA	TRBJ1-5	NA	TGTGCCAGCAGTTATTCAGGGGCGGTTAACCAGCCCCAGCATTTT	CASSYSGAVNQPQHF
TRBV10-2	NA	TRBJ2-4	TRBD1	TGCGCCAGCAGTGGGGCCCGGACAGGGTCGCAAAACATTCAGTACTTC	CASSGARTGSQNIQYF
TRBV7-2	large	TRBJ1-3	NA	TGTGCCAGCAGCTTAGTATGGGGGAGCTCTGGAAACACCATATATTTT	CASSLVWGSSGNTIYF
TRBV6-5	NA	TRBJ1-2	NA	TGTGCCAGCAGTTTGGAGGGGGGTGGCTACACCTTC	CASSLEGGGYTF
TRBV19	NA	TRBJ2-7	TRBD2	TGTGCCAGTAGTATTCCCAGGGAGGGTTCCTACGAGCAGTACTTC	CASSIPREGSYEQYF
TRBV2	NA	TRBJ2-7	NA	TGTGCCAGCATGCGAGCGTCGCCCTACGAGCAGTACTTC	CASMRASPYEQYF
TRBV12-3/TRBV12-4	NA	TRBJ1-6	NA	TGTGCCAGCAGTTTAGGGGGGGGCCGCTCACCCCTCCACTTT	CASSLGGGRSPLHF
TRBV20-1	NA	TRBJ1-1	NA	TGCAGTGCTAGATACCGACAGGCTGACGCTTTCTTT	CSARYRQADAFF
TRBV20-1	few	TRBJ1-3	TRBD1	TGCAGTGCTATGGACAGGTCTGGAAACACCATATATTTT	CSAMDRSGNTIYF
TRBV27	NA	TRBJ1-6	NA	TGTGCCAGCAGTTTCGGCAGGGCCGAGTCACCCCTCCACTTT	CASSFGRAESPLHF
TRBV5-4	NA	TRBJ1-2	NA	TGTGCCAGCAGCTTGGCGGGCCAGAACTATGGCTACACCTTC	CASSLAGQNYGYTF
TRBV9	NA	TRBJ2-7	TRBD2	TGTGCCAGCAGCGTAGCGACTAGCGGGAGGGCCGGTTACGAGCAGTACTTC	CASSVATSGRAGYEQYF
TRBV7-6	NA	TRBJ1-1	TRBD1	TGTGCCAGCAGCTACGACAGGGACACTGAAGCTTTCTTT	CASSYDRDTEAFF
TRBV20-1	NA	TRBJ2-7	TRBD2	TGCAGTGCTAGAGATCTTACTAGCGGAAAGACCTACGAGCAGTACTTC	CSARDLTSGKTYEQYF
TRBV2	large	TRBJ1-2	NA	TGTGCCAGCGTTCAAGCCACAAGAGACTACACCTTC	CASVQATRDYTF